The entry that follows covers one TCR beta chain sequence. CDR1 SGHTA and CDR2 FQGTGA come from the germline V gene. The CDR3 runs to 13 residues. V lost 1 base and J lost 9, with 12 bases in between. This entry is derived from a study of blood T cell repertoires in COVID-19. Original analysis: Nucleated cell number was recorded as an estimate derived from reference gene primer amplification. Profiling relied on immunoSEQ multiplex PCR, and the TCRdb table lists in-frame clones only, not all of them. That table gives V, J and clone size, and the DNA gave D and trimming. The sample contains under 200,000 clones, approximately 82% of which appear only once.

This TCR was recovered from a woman aged 45-60 years who had recovered from COVID-19. This chain uses TRBV7-3 with TRBJ1-2; D is ambiguous. Specimen: PBMCs or T cells enriched from blood (not recorded which). Here the CDR3 reads CASSLKTGGRYTF. The DNA of the CDR3 is TGTGCCAGCAGCTTAAAAACGGGCGGGCGCTACACCTTC.